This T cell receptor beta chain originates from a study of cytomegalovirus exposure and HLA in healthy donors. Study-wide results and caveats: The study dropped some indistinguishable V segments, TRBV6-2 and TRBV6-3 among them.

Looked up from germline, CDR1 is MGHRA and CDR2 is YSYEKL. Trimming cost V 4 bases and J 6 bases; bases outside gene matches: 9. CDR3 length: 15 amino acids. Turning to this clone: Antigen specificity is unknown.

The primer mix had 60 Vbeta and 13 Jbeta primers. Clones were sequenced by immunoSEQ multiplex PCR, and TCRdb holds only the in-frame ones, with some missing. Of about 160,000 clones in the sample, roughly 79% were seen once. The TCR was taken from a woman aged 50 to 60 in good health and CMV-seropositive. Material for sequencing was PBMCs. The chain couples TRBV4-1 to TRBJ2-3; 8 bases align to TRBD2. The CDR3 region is CASSRISGARDTQYF. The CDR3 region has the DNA TGCGCCAGCAGCCGCATTAGCGGGGCAAGGGATACGCAGTATTTT.